These 32 T cell receptor beta chains share one sample of origin, sequenced in a study of cytomegalovirus exposure and HLA in healthy donors. Assay: immunoSEQ multiplex PCR; the TCRdb copy retains only in-frame clones and omits some. The sample lists over 150,000 clones, roughly 89% occurring once. Sequenced sample: PBMCs. These receptors all come from a woman between 18 and 30 years old in good health and CMV-seropositive.

This clone was observed a few times. The chain is built from TRBV5-1 and TRBJ2-1, with 12 bases fitting TRBD2. Germline V gives CDR1 SGHRS, CDR2 YFSETQ. V lost 5 bases, J lost 6 bases, and 6 bases stayed unmatched. This CDR3 is built from 15 residues. The CDR3 region is CASRYGLAGTNEQFF. DNA for the CDR3: TGCGCCAGCAGGTACGGACTAGCGGGAACCAATGAGCAGTTCTTC.

The chain carries TRBV11-2 and TRBJ2-1; 7 bases map to TRBD1. This CDR3 spans 15 amino acids. Trimming took 4 bases from V and 4 from J; bases not matched to a gene: 7. Germline V gives CDR1 SGHAT, CDR2 FQNNGV. Written as DNA, the CDR3 is TGTGCCAGCAGCTCCATGGGACAGAGATACAATGAGCAGTTCTTC. This codes for CASSSMGQRYNEQFF.

The chain links TRBV4-3 to TRBJ2-7, with D unclear. Germline lookup yields CDR1 LGHNA and CDR2 YSLEER. V was pared by 0 bases and J by 9 bases, with 15 bases between. The CDR3 is 14 residues long. CDR3 coding DNA: TGCGCCAGCAGCCAAGATCGTGCGGCGGTTCGGCAGTACTTC. Amino acid sequence: CASSQDRAAVRQYF.

This clone was found once. The V call is TRBV6-5, the J call TRBJ2-5, with 8 positions matching TRBD2. The germline V gene has CDR1 MNHEY and CDR2 SVGAGI. The CDR3 extends over 15 amino acids. J lost 0 bases, V lost 9 bases, and 9 bases had no gene match. CDR3 coding DNA: TGTGCCAGTTCGGGTGCTAGCGGGTACCAAGAGACCCAGTACTTC. It is translated as CASSGASGYQETQYF.

The rearrangement uses TRBV28 and TRBJ2-7; TRBD1 agrees at 9 bases. CDR1 is MDHEN, CDR2 SYDVKM, per germline. J lost 6 bases, V lost 6 bases, and 12 bases had no gene match. The CDR3 extends over 15 amino acids. DNA of the CDR3: TGTGCCAGCAGCCAATCCCGGGGACAGGGTTCCGAGCAGTACTTC. Translation: CASSQSRGQGSEQYF.

The chain employs TRBV4-3 and TRBJ2-7, with D possibly matching TRBD1 (5 bases). CDR3 size: 17 residues. CDR1 LGHNA and CDR2 YSLEER come from the germline V gene. V lost 4 bases and J 0 bases, leaving 19 bases between the germline ends. CDR3 in DNA: TGCGCCAGCAGCCTCGCTTTAGGGGCTCTTAGCTCCTACGAGCAGTACTTC. It codes for CASSLALGALSSYEQYF.

This clone was found a few times. The chain links TRBV5-6 to TRBJ2-2; possibly TRBD2 for D (7 bases). Trimming stripped 4 bases from V and 8 bases from J, with 9 bases between. In germline, CDR1 is SGHDT, CDR2 YYEEEE. This CDR3 is built from 12 residues. The CDR3 loop is CASSRGAGELFF. The CDR3 DNA reads as TGTGCCAGCAGCCGGGGGGCTGGGGAGCTGTTTTTT. The variable domain in full, with the rest retrieved from reference TRBV5-6 and TRBJ2-2, is DAGVTQSPTHLIKTRGQQVTLRCSPKSGHDTVSWYQQALGQGPQFIFQYYEEEERQRGNFPDRFSGHQFPNYSSELNVNALLLGDSALYLCASSRGAGELFFGEGSRLTVL.

The J gene is TRBJ1-4, the V gene TRBV28; maybe TRBD1 (6 bases). Per germline, CDR1 MDHEN and CDR2 SYDVKM. This CDR3 is built from 17 residues. V gave up 5 bases and J gave up 7 bases, with 23 bases separating them. CDR3 sequence reads: CASSPARTVPSGEKLFF. The CDR3 DNA reads as TGTGCCAGCAGTCCCGCGCGGACAGTGCCGAGTGGTGAAAAACTGTTTTTT.

This sequence joins TRBV2 and TRBJ2-7, with D uncertain. The germline V gene encodes CDR1 SNHLY and CDR2 FYNNEI. Trimming left V 6 bases short and J 1 base short, with 13 bases between. The CDR3 totals 14 residues. The CDR3 DNA reads as TGTGCCAGCAGCCCCCGGCTAGTTTCCTACGAGCAGTACTTC. Translating gives CASSPRLVSYEQYF.

This sequence joins TRBV27 and TRBJ2-3, with TRBD2 matching 12 bases. CDR1 is MNHEY, CDR2 SMNVEV, per germline (reference sequence). The CDR3 loop spans 16 amino acids. V dropped 8 bases and J dropped 3; count of bases not matched to a gene: 9. The DNA of the CDR3 is TGTGCCAGCCGTGGGGCACTAGCGGGGGGTACAGATACGCAGTATTTT. Translation gives CASRGALAGGTDTQYF.

This clone showed up just once. J is TRBJ1-1 and V is TRBV19; perhaps TRBD1 as D (6 bases). Germline V gene sequence: CDR1 LNHDA, CDR2 SQIVND (reference sequence). The V end was cut by 8 bases, the J end by 5 bases, with 15 bases between. The CDR3 length is 13 residues. The CDR3, as DNA: TGTGCCAGTGCATTAAGGGGGGGGACTGAAGCTTTCTTT. Protein product: CASALRGGTEAFF.

The CDR3 region is CASSAGQGMGYEQYF. The CDR3 DNA sequence: TGTGCCAGCAGCGCCGGACAGGGTATGGGGTACGAGCAGTACTTC. The chain couples TRBV7-6 to TRBJ2-7; TRBD1 aligns across 8 bases. Trimming cost V 5 bases and J 4 bases; bases outside gene matches: 10. Germline lookup yields CDR1 SGHVS and CDR2 FNYEAQ. This CDR3 region has 15 residues.

This sequence joins TRBV11-2 and TRBJ2-7; D not resolved. Trimming cost V 5 bases and J 7 bases, with 18 bases left between them. The CDR3 extends over 14 amino acids. CDR1 and CDR2 from the germline V gene are SGHAT and FQNNGV. DNA of the CDR3: TGTGCCAGCAGCCCCGTGGAGTACTCCTGGGAGCAGTACTTC. It encodes CASSPVEYSWEQYF. Full variable domain (remainder filled in from reference TRBV11-2 and TRBJ2-7): EAGVAQSPRYKIIEKRQSVAFWCNPISGHATLYWYQQILGQGPKLLIQFQNNGVVDDSQLPKDRFSAERLKGVDSTLKIQPAKLEDSAVYLCASSPVEYSWEQYFGPGTRLTVT.

The chain is built from TRBV30 and TRBJ1-5; D perhaps matches TRBD1 (5 bases). This CDR3 is 13 amino acids long. Trimming left V 2 bases short and J 1 base short, with 6 bases between. Germline assignment: CDR1 GTSNPN and CDR2 SVGIG (reference sequence). The CDR3 region is CAWSQGSNQPQHF. CDR3 coding DNA: TGTGCCTGGAGTCAGGGAAGCAATCAGCCCCAGCATTTT.

The rearrangement links TRBV7-9 to TRBJ1-1; TRBD1 matches at 9 bases. The V and J ends lost 1 base and 5 bases, in that order; junction bases with no gene match: 5. The CDR3 has 15 amino acids. Germline V CDR1 and CDR2: SEHNR, FQNEAQ (reference sequence). CDR3 nucleotide sequence: TGTGCCAGCAGCTTAGTACAGGGGGCCTTTACTGAAGCTTTCTTT. Residues: CASSLVQGAFTEAFF.

This chain uses TRBV5-6 with TRBJ1-1, with 7 bases fitting TRBD1. Losses at the gene ends were 5 bases for V and 1 base for J; bases not matched to a gene: 2. Per the germline V gene, CDR1 is SGHDT and CDR2 is YYEEEE. The CDR3 sequence is 13 residues long. This CDR3 is CASSRTGNTEAFF. DNA for the CDR3: TGTGCCAGCAGTAGGACAGGGAACACTGAAGCTTTCTTT.

This chain uses TRBV10-3 with TRBJ2-2; D possibly corresponds to TRBD1 (6 bases). V lost 6 bases and J lost 7, with 18 bases in between. This CDR3 is 15 amino acids long. Germline-derived CDR1 and CDR2 are ENHRY and SYGVKD. CDR3 residues: CAISTGTPNGGELFF. CDR3 nucleotides: TGTGCCATCAGCACCGGGACACCGAACGGCGGGGAGCTGTTTTTT.

The rearrangement links TRBV29-1 to TRBJ2-1; TRBD2 is a possible D gene (5 bases). V was trimmed by 5 bases and J by 9 bases, leaving 17 bases between them. The germline CDR1 and CDR2 sequences are SQVTM and ANQGSEA. The CDR3 covers 13 residues. CDR3 protein: CSVPKITAGEQFF. CDR3 nucleotides: TGCAGCGTTCCCAAAATTACCGCGGGTGAGCAGTTCTTC.

V and J are TRBV20-1 and TRBJ2-5; no definite D call. The germline gives CDR1 DFQATT, CDR2 SNEGSKA (reference sequence). Trimming took 1 base from V and 4 from J, leaving 4 bases between them. The CDR3 loop spans 11 amino acids. In nucleotides, the CDR3 is TGCAGTGCTAGAGCCGGAGAGACCCAGTACTTC. It specifies CSARAGETQYF.

Only one count was recorded for this clone. The chain employs TRBV6-5 and TRBJ1-1; D possibly corresponds to TRBD1 (6 bases). The CDR3 loop spans 14 amino acids. CDR1 is MNHEY, CDR2 SVGAGI, per germline. V lost 6 bases and J 5 bases, leaving 16 bases between the germline ends. This CDR3 reads CASRPDSSGTEAFF. CDR3 nucleotides: TGTGCCAGCAGACCGGACAGCAGTGGGACTGAAGCTTTCTTT.

The chain joins TRBV4-1 to TRBJ2-1; 8 bases line up with TRBD2. V dropped 2 bases and J dropped 4; count of bases not matched to a gene: 4. The length of the CDR3 is 15 residues. Germline loops: CDR1 MGHRA, CDR2 YSYEKL. In nucleotides, the CDR3 is TGCGCCAGCAGCCAACGTGCGGGGGGTTACAATGAGCAGTTCTTC. Protein sequence: CASSQRAGGYNEQFF.

The rearrangement links TRBV23-1 to TRBJ1-2, with unresolved D. TRBV23-1 is an open reading frame whose function is uncertain. The CDR3 covers 14 residues. V was pared by 1 base and J by 8 bases, with 14 bases between. CDR3 sequence: CASSQFPRAEGYTF. In nucleotides, the CDR3 is TGCGCCAGCAGTCAATTCCCACGAGCTGAAGGCTACACCTTC.

This chain uses TRBV2 with TRBJ2-7; 8 bases are shared with TRBD2. Germline V gene sequence: CDR1 SNHLY, CDR2 FYNNEI. The CDR3 is 15 residues long. J lost 2 bases, V lost 7 bases, and 10 bases had no gene match. The CDR3 protein is CASTVRLAGPYEQYF. Here the CDR3 DNA reads TGTGCCAGCACCGTGCGGCTAGCGGGCCCCTACGAGCAGTACTTC.

V usage is TRBV5-1 and J usage is TRBJ1-1, with 7 nucleotides matching TRBD1. CDR3 length: 14 amino acids. Germline assignment: CDR1 SGHRS and CDR2 YFSETQ. V shed 4 bases and J 0 bases; nucleotides not matched to a gene: 3. The CDR3 DNA sequence: TGCGCCAGCAGCAGACAGGGTATGAACACTGAAGCTTTCTTT. Residues: CASSRQGMNTEAFF.

This rearrangement joins TRBV9 to TRBJ2-5, with TRBD2 matching over 9 bases. Per germline, CDR1 SGDLS and CDR2 YYNGEE. This CDR3 has 16 residues. V was pared by 0 bases and J by 2 bases, with 5 bases of the junction left unmatched. The CDR3, as DNA: TGTGCCAGCAGCGTAGTTCTAGCGGGACTTCAAGAGACCCAGTACTTC. It codes for CASSVVLAGLQETQYF.

The chain recombines TRBV2 with TRBJ2-1, with TRBD2 matching 8 bases. The CDR3 consists of 14 residues. V trimming: 7 bases; J trimming: 4 bases; junction bases outside the gene matches: 6. In germline, CDR1 is SNHLY, CDR2 FYNNEI. Written as DNA, the CDR3 is TGTGCCAGCAAACCCCTAGCGGGTTACAATGAGCAGTTCTTC. Its protein product is CASKPLAGYNEQFF.

This chain links TRBV18 with TRBJ2-2; TRBD2 agrees at 8 bases. The CDR3 consists of 14 residues. The V gene end was trimmed by 3 bases and the J gene end by 7 bases; junction bases not matched to a gene: 4. Per germline, CDR1 KGHSH and CDR2 LQKENI. The CDR3 coding sequence is TGTGCCAGCTCACCGAGGGGACTAGACGGGGAGCTGTTTTTT. This gives the protein CASSPRGLDGELFF.

The V gene is TRBV27, the J gene TRBJ1-3; D might be TRBD1 (6 bases). With 6 bases removed from V and 0 bases from J, the gap between germline ends came to 9 bases. Germline V gene data show CDR1 as MNHEY and CDR2 as SMNVEV (reference sequence). The CDR3 is 14 residues long. The CDR3 here is CASSLGHSGNTIYF. The CDR3 DNA sequence: TGTGCCAGCAGCCTGGGACACTCTGGAAACACCATATATTTT.

This clone showed up just once. The V call is TRBV28, the J call TRBJ2-1, with a tentative D call TRBD2 (6 bases). The CDR3 is 14 residues long. In germline, CDR1 is MDHEN, CDR2 SYDVKM. Trimming stripped 1 base from V and 11 bases from J, with 15 bases between. CDR3 in amino acids: CASSLSTSREKQFF. CDR3 in DNA: TGTGCCAGCAGTTTATCAACTAGCAGGGAGAAGCAGTTCTTC.

The rearrangement joins TRBV6-5 to TRBJ2-7; 11 bases line up with TRBD1. The CDR3 totals 14 residues. Germline loops: CDR1 MNHEY, CDR2 SVGAGI. The trim removed 4 bases at V and 6 bases at J, leaving 5 bases unmatched. This chain's CDR3 is CASSSTGTGGEQYF. CDR3 DNA: TGTGCCAGCAGTTCCACCGGGACAGGGGGCGAGCAGTACTTC.

The rearrangement joins TRBV7-9 to TRBJ2-7; perhaps TRBD2 as D (6 bases). Trimming left V 7 bases short and J 6 bases short, with 19 bases between. CDR1 and CDR2 from the germline V gene are SEHNR and FQNEAQ (reference sequence). CDR3 length equals 14 residues. The CDR3, as DNA: TGTGCCAGCACCCGACTAGTTTTGGTCGGCGAGCAGTACTTC. It codes for CASTRLVLVGEQYF.

The rearrangement uses TRBV5-6 and TRBJ2-2, with D tentatively TRBD1 (6 bases). The CDR3 totals 16 residues. Germline-derived CDR1 and CDR2 are SGHDT and YYEEEE. V lost 1 base and J 2 bases, leaving 12 bases between the germline ends. In DNA form, the CDR3 reads TGTGCCAGCAGCTTGATGACAGGCAGAAACACCGGGGAGCTGTTTTTT. It codes for CASSLMTGRNTGELFF.